These 6 T cell receptor beta chains share one sample of origin, sequenced in a study of a mutant IDH1 vaccine in newly diagnosed glioma. Their antigen targets remain unknown. As to time point: week 47, end of study. Doses of 300 ug of mutant IDH1 20-mer peptide were given with topical imiquimod. Data came from immunoSEQ multiplex PCR; TCRdb stores just in-frame clones and leaves some out. The sample yields about 90,000 clones, roughly nine tenths seen once. The sample here was PBMCs, taken from a glioma patient whose treatment included an IDH1 peptide vaccine. These receptors were obtained from a woman in her 50s with glioma.

This clone was found a few times. The chain couples TRBV11-3 to TRBJ1-3; tentatively, D is TRBD1 (6 bases). Germline loops: CDR1 SGHNT, CDR2 YENEEA. CDR3 size: 15 residues. V was cut by 0 bases and J by 3 bases, with 9 bases left in between. CDR3 in DNA: TGTGCCAGCAGCTTAGATGGACAGTTTGGAAACACCATATATTTT. Translating it yields CASSLDGQFGNTIYF.

The chain recombines TRBV7-6 with TRBJ2-2, with 11 bases matching TRBD2. V lost 1 base to trimming and J lost 3 bases; unmatched junction nucleotides: 7. The CDR3 is made up of 18 amino acids. Germline CDR1 reads SGHVS; CDR2 reads FNYEAQ. CDR3 in DNA: TGTGCCAGCAGCTTAGGAGTAGCGGGAGGGCCCTACACCGGGGAGCTGTTTTTT. Translating it yields CASSLGVAGGPYTGELFF.

J is TRBJ2-4 and V is TRBV5-8, with TRBD2 matching 12 bases. V shed 4 bases and J 8 bases; nucleotides not matched to a gene: 4. The CDR3 has 14 residues. The germline V gene has CDR1 SGHTS and CDR2 YDEGEE. The CDR3 here is CASSPSGRADIQYF. In DNA, the CDR3 is TGTGCCAGCAGCCCTAGCGGGAGGGCCGACATTCAGTACTTC.

This chain joins TRBV9 and TRBJ1-1, with D possibly TRBD1 on 5 matching bases. V was clipped by 0 bases and J by 4 bases, with 13 bases between them. Germline values: CDR1 SGDLS, CDR2 YYNGEE. The CDR3 consists of 15 residues. CDR3 coding DNA: TGTGCCAGCAGCGTAGTGGGTGAGGGGATCACTGAAGCTTTCTTT. Translation: CASSVVGEGITEAFF.

The chain uses TRBV11-2 and TRBJ2-3; TRBD2 matches 11 bases. The CDR3 length is 18 residues. With V trimmed by 1 base and J by 4 bases, 10 bases remained unmatched. CDR1 is SGHAT and CDR2 is FQNNGV in the germline V gene. Written as DNA, the CDR3 is TGTGCCAGCAGCTTAGTAGAGGTACTAGCGGGAGCGGCAGATACGCAGTATTTT. Translation: CASSLVEVLAGAADTQYF.

J is TRBJ1-5 and V is TRBV7-9; D is ambiguous. Trimming pared 5 bases from V and 2 bases from J, leaving 4 bases between. Germline V CDR1 and CDR2: SEHNR, FQNEAQ (reference sequence). The CDR3 spans 12 residues. In nucleotides, the CDR3 is TGTGCCAGCAGCCTGGGCAATCAGCCCCAGCATTTT. Protein: CASSLGNQPQHF.